Each of the 18 T cell receptor beta chains below was sequenced from the same sample in a study of cytomegalovirus exposure and HLA in healthy donors. In the PCR, 60 Vbeta and 13 Jbeta primers were used. Sequenced by immunoSEQ multiplex PCR; TCRdb stores in-frame clones only, minus some. The profile shows approximately 150,000 clones, around 77% of them singletons. Sequencing input: PBMCs. The source is an older woman in good health and CMV-seronegative.

The chain links TRBV28 to TRBJ2-1; 9 positions agree with TRBD2. With 5 bases clipped from V and 8 bases from J, the junction kept 13 bases outside the gene matches. The CDR3 covers 16 residues. The germline V gene encodes CDR1 MDHEN and CDR2 SYDVKM. The CDR3 region is CASSPLLAGRFYEQFF. The CDR3 region has the DNA TGTGCCAGCAGTCCCCTGCTAGCGGGAAGATTCTATGAGCAGTTCTTC.

The V and J genes are TRBV7-9 and TRBJ2-1, with D possibly matching TRBD2 (7 bases). The germline V gene has CDR1 SEHNR and CDR2 FQNEAQ (reference sequence). This CDR3 is built from 15 residues. Trimming took 3 bases from V and 8 from J, leaving 17 bases between them. The CDR3 nucleotides are TGTGCCAGCAGCTTCACAAGGGGGGGCCCCGATGAGCAGTTCTTC. Translation: CASSFTRGGPDEQFF.

This clone was counted a few times. The V gene is TRBV29-1, the J gene TRBJ2-6; weak D call: TRBD1 (5 bases). CDR3 size: 15 residues. V shed 5 bases and J shed 0 bases, with 11 bases lying between them. Germline CDR1 is SQVTM and CDR2 is ANQGSEA. The CDR3 sequence is CSVLQASSGANVLTF. In nucleotides, the CDR3 is TGCAGCGTTTTACAGGCGAGCTCTGGGGCCAACGTCCTGACTTTC. Full variable domain (outside the CDR3, taken from reference TRBV29-1 and TRBJ2-6): SAVISQKPSRDICQRGTSLTIQCQVDSQVTMMFWYRQQPGQSLTLIATANQGSEATYESGFVIDKFPISRPNLTFSTLTVSNMSPEDSSIYLCSVLQASSGANVLTFGAGSRLTVL.

This clone has only a few counts. The V and J genes are TRBV29-1 and TRBJ2-3, with D perhaps matching TRBD2 (6 bases). V was clipped by 0 bases and J by 4 bases, with 20 bases between them. From germline, CDR1 is SQVTM and CDR2 ANQGSEA. The CDR3 length is 17 residues. The chain's CDR3 is CSVEDRGRDRFPDTQYF. The DNA for the CDR3 is TGCAGCGTTGAAGATCGTGGGCGGGACCGGTTTCCAGATACGCAGTATTTT.

The gene calls are TRBV7-8 and TRBJ2-2, with 11 bases matching TRBD1. Germline V lookup: CDR1 SGHVS, CDR2 FQNEAQ. The CDR3 is 16 residues long. Trimming removed 1 base from V and 7 bases from J; junction bases left unmatched: 5. CDR3 loop: CASSLGGTGGGGELFF. For the CDR3, the DNA is TGTGCCAGCAGCTTAGGCGGGACAGGGGGTGGCGGGGAGCTGTTTTTT.

This chain uses TRBV19 with TRBJ2-7; 9 bases match TRBD2. Germline V gives CDR1 LNHDA, CDR2 SQIVND (reference sequence). The CDR3 totals 15 residues. J lost 2 bases, V lost 0 bases, and 2 bases had no gene match. The CDR3 bases are TGTGCCAGTAGTATAGATGCTAGCGGGGCCTACGAGCAGTACTTC. Translation: CASSIDASGAYEQYF.

A single count supports this clone. The chain recombines TRBV7-3 with TRBJ1-1, with TRBD1 as a possible D gene (6 bases). V was clipped by 5 bases and J by 9 bases, with 19 bases between them. The CDR3 loop spans 14 amino acids. The germline V gene encodes CDR1 SGHTA and CDR2 FQGTGA. This chain's CDR3 is CASSIDRNTLKAFF. In DNA, the CDR3 is TGTGCCAGCAGCATAGACAGGAATACACTAAAAGCTTTCTTT.

This clone has more than one count but fewer than ten. The genes are TRBV28 and TRBJ2-5; 11 nucleotides align to TRBD1. Trimming took 3 bases from V and 2 from J; bases not matched to a gene: 5. The CDR3 is 16 amino acids. The V gene's germline CDR1 is MDHEN and CDR2 SYDVKM. CDR3 loop: CASSLADRGLQETQYF. The CDR3 DNA reads TGTGCCAGCAGTTTGGCGGACAGGGGGCTTCAAGAGACCCAGTACTTC. Drawing the rest from reference TRBV28 and TRBJ2-5, the complete variable domain is DVKVTQSSRYLVKRTGEKVFLECVQDMDHENMFWYRQDPGLGLRLIYFSYDVKMKEKGDIPEGYSVSREKKERFSLILESASTNQTSMYLCASSLADRGLQETQYFGPGTRLLVL.

V and J are TRBV5-4 and TRBJ2-3; 7 bases fit TRBD2. Trimming at V came to 1 base and at J to 0 bases, leaving 5 bases not matched to a gene. This CDR3 is 16 amino acids long. Germline CDR1 is SGHNT and CDR2 is YYREEE (reference sequence). The CDR3 region has the DNA TGTGCCAGCAGCTTGAGACTACTAGCGAGCACAGATACGCAGTATTTT. It codes for CASSLRLLASTDTQYF.

The chain employs TRBV6-1 and TRBJ2-5; D possibly corresponds to TRBD2 (6 bases). Germline V CDR1 and CDR2: MNHNS, SASEGT. V was cut by 3 bases and J by 2 bases, with 10 bases left in between. The CDR3 loop spans 14 amino acids. The CDR3 DNA sequence: TGTGCCAGCAGTGAGGGCGGGGCTCAAGAGACCCAGTACTTC. Translating it yields CASSEGGAQETQYF.

This clone was found a few times. This rearrangement joins TRBV5-6 to TRBJ2-7; D may be TRBD1 (5 bases). This CDR3 is built from 14 residues. Germline V gene data show CDR1 as SGHDT and CDR2 as YYEEEE. V was cut by 5 bases and J by 1 base, with 13 bases left in between. CDR3 DNA sequence: TGTGCCAGCAGAGGGGTTGGCGGATCCTACGAGCAGTACTTC. As protein: CASRGVGGSYEQYF.

The V call is TRBV5-1, the J call TRBJ1-4; D may be TRBD1 (5 bases). Germline loops: CDR1 SGHRS, CDR2 YFSETQ. The CDR3 covers 15 residues. V was pared by 4 bases and J by 7 bases, with 17 bases between. DNA for the CDR3: TGCGCCAGCAGCCGGGACTGGGGTTTTGGTGAAAAACTGTTTTTT. Its protein is CASSRDWGFGEKLFF. Looking up the rest from reference TRBV5-1 and TRBJ1-4 gives the full variable domain: KAGVTQTPRYLIKTRGQQVTLSCSPISGHRSVSWYQQTPGQGLQFLFEYFSETQRNKGNFPGRFSGRQFSNSRSEMNVSTLELGDSALYLCASSRDWGFGEKLFFGSGTQLSVL.

This chain connects TRBV7-3 to TRBJ2-2; perhaps TRBD1 as D (6 bases). Trimming removed 4 bases at V and 4 bases at J, with 13 bases between. The CDR3 extends over 15 amino acids. The germline gives CDR1 SGHTA, CDR2 FQGTGA. For the CDR3, the DNA is TGTGCCAGCAGCTCCCGCGGACAGTTCACCGGGGAGCTGTTTTTT. It yields the protein CASSSRGQFTGELFF.

The chain has TRBV10-3 and TRBJ1-1, with D perhaps TRBD1 (6 bases). The CDR3 loop spans 17 amino acids. Germline values: CDR1 ENHRY, CDR2 SYGVKD. V was clipped by 5 bases and J by 0 bases, with 19 bases between them. The CDR3 reads CAISTPGAEHMNTEAFF. In nucleotides, the CDR3 is TGTGCCATCAGTACCCCAGGGGCAGAACACATGAACACTGAAGCTTTCTTT.

The chain links TRBV7-2 to TRBJ2-1, with D possibly being TRBD2 (6 bases). The V end was cut by 3 bases, the J end by 3 bases, with 15 bases between. The CDR3 is 16 amino acids. Germline CDR1 reads SGHTA; CDR2 reads FQGNSA. The CDR3 region is CASSFGGAGIYNEQFF. The DNA of the CDR3 is TGTGCCAGCAGCTTTGGCGGTGCGGGAATCTACAATGAGCAGTTCTTC.

The J gene is TRBJ1-6, the V gene TRBV7-3; possibly TRBD1 for D (5 bases). This CDR3 is built from 12 residues. V was clipped by 5 bases and J by 10 bases, with 9 bases between them. Germline CDR1 SGHTA, CDR2 FQGTGA. In nucleotides, the CDR3 is TGTGCCAGCAGCGGCCCAGGGTCACCCCTCCACTTT. Amino acid sequence: CASSGPGSPLHF.

The CDR3 is CASRGQSNTGELFF. The CDR3 bases are TGTGCCAGCAGGGGACAGTCGAACACCGGGGAGCTGTTTTTT. The rearrangement joins TRBV6-1 to TRBJ2-2; 7 nucleotides align to TRBD1. The germline gives CDR1 MNHNS, CDR2 SASEGT. Unmatched junction bases numbered 1, after V lost 6 bases and J lost 0 bases. The CDR3 loop spans 14 amino acids.

The gene calls are TRBV5-1 and TRBJ2-1, with 12 nucleotides matching TRBD2. The CDR3 totals 16 residues. Germline V CDR1 and CDR2: SGHRS, YFSETQ. V shed 7 bases, J shed 9 bases, and the junction held 14 bases outside the gene matches. For the CDR3, the DNA is TGCGCCAGCCACGTTGAGGTGGCTAGCGGGAGGGGTGAGCAGTTCTTC. Its protein product is CASHVEVASGRGEQFF.